The 11 T cell receptor beta chains below were found in one sample sequenced in a study of cytotoxic CD8 clonotypes in ibrutinib-treated CLL. The table came from immunoSEQ multiplex PCR; TCRdb's copy has only in-frame clones and leaves some out. Of around 330,000 clones detected, roughly 67% appear once; the ten largest clones hold about 6.7%. The material was PBMCs, obtained after 36 months of ibrutinib treatment. These receptors were collected from a human donor with chronic lymphocytic leukemia.

The rearrangement uses TRBV6-6 and TRBJ1-2, with D possibly being TRBD1 (6 bases). This CDR3 has 13 amino acids. Trimming took 6 bases from V and 1 from J, leaving 9 bases between them. Germline CDR1 MNHNY, CDR2 SVGAGI (reference sequence). CDR3: CASRVQGNYGYTF. The CDR3 coding sequence is TGTGCCAGCAGAGTACAGGGTAACTATGGCTACACCTTC.

This chain connects TRBV13 to TRBJ2-7; no definite D call. CDR1 PRHDT and CDR2 FYEKMQ come from the germline V gene (reference sequence). The CDR3 length is 13 residues. The V end lost 5 bases, the J end lost 3 bases, and 11 bases lay between the germline ends. CDR3 DNA: TGTGCCAGCAGCCCCCGACCGGGCTACGAGCAGTACTTC. Translation gives CASSPRPGYEQYF.

The chain combines TRBV27 with TRBJ2-7, with D possibly called TRBD1 or TRBD2 (5 bases each). V shed 5 bases and J shed 2 bases, with 13 bases lying between them. Germline V gene sequence: CDR1 MNHEY, CDR2 SMNVEV (reference sequence). The CDR3 runs to 14 residues. The CDR3 coding sequence is TGTGCCAGCAGTCCCCCGGGACCCACCTACGAGCAGTACTTC. It encodes CASSPPGPTYEQYF.

The rearrangement links TRBV29-1 to TRBJ2-2, with 8 positions matching TRBD1. The CDR3 consists of 14 residues. With 7 bases clipped from V and 4 bases from J, the junction kept 8 bases outside the gene matches. The germline V gene encodes CDR1 SQVTM and CDR2 ANQGSEA. As DNA, the CDR3 is TGCAGCGCTACCGGGACAGGACCCACCGGGGAGCTGTTTTTT. This sequence encodes CSATGTGPTGELFF.

The chain has TRBV15 and TRBJ1-2, with D perhaps matching TRBD1 (5 bases). Trimming left V 3 bases short and J 2 bases short, with 13 bases between. Germline CDR1 LNHNV, CDR2 YYDKDF (reference sequence). The CDR3 has 15 amino acids. The CDR3 sequence is CATSRARGGNYGYTF. Here the CDR3 DNA reads TGTGCCACCAGCAGGGCTCGGGGCGGCAACTATGGCTACACCTTC.

The chain links TRBV29-1 to TRBJ1-5; 9 bases are shared with TRBD1. The CDR3 length is 13 residues. CDR1 is SQVTM and CDR2 is ANQGSEA in the germline V gene. Germline trimming cut 7 bases from V and 7 bases from J; bases unmatched to any gene: 8. CDR3 protein: CSAGQGLGQPQHF. The DNA for the CDR3 is TGCAGCGCTGGACAGGGGTTGGGACAGCCCCAGCATTTT.

The chain combines TRBV29-1 with TRBJ1-1; TRBD1 agrees at 7 bases. V lost 3 bases and J lost 1; bases outside the gene matches: 5. Germline lookup yields CDR1 SQVTM and CDR2 ANQGSEA. The CDR3 runs 14 residues. CDR3: CSVDPRGSNTEAFF. The CDR3 DNA follows: TGCAGCGTTGACCCCAGGGGGTCGAACACTGAAGCTTTCTTT. The complete variable domain, with remaining parts taken from reference TRBV29-1 and TRBJ1-1, reads SAVISQKPSRDICQRGTSLTIQCQVDSQVTMMFWYRQQPGQSLTLIATANQGSEATYESGFVIDKFPISRPNLTFSTLTVSNMSPEDSSIYLCSVDPRGSNTEAFFGQGTRLTVV.

There are a few counts of this clone. V usage is TRBV2 and J usage is TRBJ1-6; a weak D match, TRBD1 (5 bases). Germline assignment: CDR1 SNHLY and CDR2 FYNNEI. Deletions cut 8 bases from V and 4 bases from J, with 15 bases between. This CDR3 is built from 15 residues. Here the CDR3 DNA reads TGTGCCAGCGGGTCGGGGGACCGTTATAATTCACCCCTCCACTTT. Translating gives CASGSGDRYNSPLHF.

The chain recombines TRBV7-8 with TRBJ2-7; TRBD2 matches at 10 bases. V shed 1 base, J shed 5 bases, and the junction held 14 bases outside the gene matches. There are 18 residues in the CDR3. CDR1 and CDR2 from the germline V gene are SGHVS and FQNEAQ. CDR3 sequence reads: CASSLVPSGRLAGDEQYF. CDR3 nucleotides: TGTGCCAGCAGCTTAGTCCCTAGCGGGAGATTGGCTGGCGACGAGCAGTACTTC.

V gene TRBV5-1 combines with J gene TRBJ2-7; 10 nucleotides align to TRBD1. The germline V gene has CDR1 SGHRS and CDR2 YFSETQ. CDR3 size: 16 residues. Trimming removed 1 base from V and 7 bases from J; junction bases left unmatched: 11. The CDR3 DNA follows: TGCGCCAGCAGCTTGAATTCCGGGACAGGGGTAGGTGAGCAGTACTTC. Protein sequence: CASSLNSGTGVGEQYF.

The chain links TRBV5-4 to TRBJ2-5; possibly TRBD1 or TRBD2 for D (6 bases each). CDR3 length: 14 residues. V was pared by 2 bases and J by 2 bases, with 10 bases between. CDR1 SGHNT and CDR2 YYREEE come from the germline V gene (reference sequence). Here the CDR3 reads CASSFGGRQETQYF. CDR3 bases: TGTGCCAGCAGCTTCGGGGGCAGGCAAGAGACCCAGTACTTC.